Sequencing of this TCR beta chain was carried out in a study of T cell responses to AZD1222 COVID-19 vaccine. Study-level points and caveats: At 160-218 and 743-854, vaccine-associated CD4 TCRs were dominant, and they spanned spike. Repertoires were collected only later (after the peak T cell response had occurred). There were mostly white British donors and more females than males, and clonal diversity was possibly underestimated.

Measured with immunoSEQ multiplex PCR; TCRdb has only the in-frame clones, and not every one. The repertoire holds over 100,000 clones, with about 86% as singletons. The V end lost 5 bases, the J end lost 1 base, and 11 bases lay between the germline ends. The germline gives CDR1 SGHVS, CDR2 FQNEAQ. The CDR3 sequence is 14 residues long. With respect to this clone: Its antigen remains unidentified.

This chain connects TRBV7-8 to TRBJ1-1, with D possibly matching TRBD1 (6 bases). This clonotype originated in an adult in good health. The sample was peripheral blood, taken on day 0 of AZD1222 vaccination. The CDR3 region is CASSADRRNTEAFF. DNA for the CDR3: TGTGCCAGCAGCGCCGACAGGCGGAACACTGAAGCTTTCTTT.